The subject of this entry is one TCR beta chain. Its antigen is currently unknown. These data are taken from a study of cytotoxic CD8 clonotypes in ibrutinib-treated CLL. Sequenced by immunoSEQ multiplex PCR; TCRdb stores in-frame clones only, minus some. The table lists about 80,000 clones, roughly three quarters of them singletons. Regarding the study as a whole: Before falling back toward baseline at progression, clonality had risen at the time of ibrutinib response.

Germline V gene data show CDR1 as SGHRS and CDR2 as YFSETQ. The CDR3 runs to 13 residues. V shed 1 base, J shed 7 bases, and the junction held 4 bases outside the gene matches. The sample was PBMCs, taken after 12 months of ibrutinib treatment. This clonotype was sampled from a human donor with chronic lymphocytic leukemia. This chain uses TRBV5-1 with TRBJ1-1; 7 bases align to TRBD1. The CDR3 protein is CASSLRDRREAFF. CDR3 bases: TGCGCCAGCAGCTTGAGGGACAGACGTGAAGCTTTCTTT.